This T cell receptor (beta chain) was sequenced during a study of cytomegalovirus exposure and HLA in healthy donors. Notes on the study in general: A later analysis linked a missense DCLRE1C variant to TCR beta V- and J-gene trimming. A few chains tied to CMV proved CMV antigen-specific in vitro. CMV serostatus was the sole immune exposure data available.

PCR primers comprised 60 Vbeta and 13 Jbeta primers. Method: immunoSEQ multiplex PCR; TCRdb's copy keeps in-frame clones and lacks some. The sample records about 140,000 clones, about three quarters being singletons. A remark on this clone: Its specificity is not known.

The sequencing input was PBMCs. The source is a male donor in good health and CMV-seronegative.

The CDR3 DNA reads TGTGCCAGCAGCTTAGGGACAGCGATGAACACTGAAGCTTTCTTT. This encodes CASSLGTAMNTEAFF. The gene calls are TRBV7-2 and TRBJ1-1; a possible D gene is TRBD1 (6 bases). Germline CDR1 is SGHTA and CDR2 is FQGNSA. The germline V and J ends were trimmed by 1 base and 0 bases, with 9 bases remaining between them. The CDR3 covers 15 residues.